This T cell receptor beta chain was sequenced for a study of early T cells in non-severe SARS-CoV-2 infection. Study-wide results and limits: Anti-spike CD8 specificities were favored by VDJdb matching, whose results missed private and CD4 specificities.

The table lists this clonotype with many counts. The antigen remains unidentified. TCRdb passed the 5' RACE reads through MiXCR, listing each CDR3 protein once. The table shows about 11,000 distinct CDR3 sequences, with 4.8% occurring only once. CDR3 size: 14 residues. CDR1 and CDR2 (germline): DFQATT, SNEGSKA (reference sequence). J lost 6 bases, V lost 1 base, and 3 bases had no gene match. The sequenced material came from whole blood. This chain links TRBV20-1 with TRBJ2-1; 10 positions agree with TRBD2. This clonotype was obtained from an adult who was a healthcare worker with PCR-confirmed SARS-CoV-2 infection or an uninfected control (not recorded which). The CDR3 is CSARALAGANEQFF. The CDR3 coding sequence is TGCAGTGCTAGAGCCCTAGCGGGGGCCAATGAGCAGTTCTTC.